Shown below are 11 T cell receptor beta chains from a single sample sequenced in a study of blood T cell repertoires in COVID-19. Produced via immunoSEQ multiplex PCR; TCRdb's table is partial and in-frame only. This sample has approximately 150,000 clones, with around 86% found just once. The sample taken for sequencing was peripheral blood. The receptors derive from a human donor in a cohort sampled during active COVID-19.

This clone has only a few counts. The rearrangement uses TRBV6-2 or TRBV6-3 and TRBJ2-7; 7 bases line up with TRBD2. From germline, CDR1 is MNHEY and CDR2 SVGEGT. This CDR3 is 15 amino acids long. V lost 1 base and J lost 2; bases outside the gene matches: 5. The CDR3 DNA reads as TGTGCCAGCAGTTACTGGAGGGAGGGCCCCTACGAGCAGTACTTC. Translation gives CASSYWREGPYEQYF.

This clone was recorded once. DNA of the CDR3: TGTGCCAGCAGTCACCGGGGTTCCTCCTACGAGCAGTACTTC. This codes for CASSHRGSSYEQYF. This chain connects TRBV6-5 to TRBJ2-7; the D gene is possibly TRBD2 (5 bases). V dropped 5 bases and J dropped 0 bases, with 11 bases sitting between them. Germline CDR1 and CDR2: MNHEY and SVGAGI. This CDR3 comprises 14 residues.

The chain links TRBV18 to TRBJ1-6; 7 bases align to TRBD1. Trimming cost V 3 bases and J 10 bases; bases outside gene matches: 9. Germline CDR1 is KGHSH and CDR2 is LQKENI. CDR3 length equals 15 residues. CDR3 amino acids: CASSPEQGMRSPLHF. CDR3 in DNA: TGTGCCAGCTCACCCGAACAGGGGATGCGGTCACCCCTCCACTTT.

This clone was seen only a few times. The chain joins TRBV2 to TRBJ2-5, with 8 positions matching TRBD1. With V trimmed by 5 bases and J by 0 bases, 5 bases remained unmatched. Germline loops: CDR1 SNHLY, CDR2 FYNNEI. This CDR3 has 15 amino acids. In DNA, the CDR3 is TGTGCCAGCAGTAGACAGGGGACCCACCAAGAGACCCAGTACTTC. As protein: CASSRQGTHQETQYF. The complete variable domain, with remaining parts taken from reference TRBV2 and TRBJ2-5, reads EPEVTQTPSHQVTQMGQEVILRCVPISNHLYFYWYRQILGQKVEFLVSFYNNEISEKSEIFDDQFSVERPDGSNFTLKIRSTKLEDSAMYFCASSRQGTHQETQYFGPGTRLLVL.

The V gene is TRBV7-9, the J gene TRBJ1-2, with 7 nucleotides matching TRBD1. V gave up 5 bases and J gave up 3 bases; unmatched junction bases: 9. Germline CDR1 is SEHNR and CDR2 is FQNEAQ (reference sequence). This CDR3 is 15 amino acids long. The CDR3 loop is CASSHQQGTHYGYTF. CDR3 in DNA: TGTGCCAGCAGCCACCAACAGGGGACGCACTATGGCTACACCTTC.

The V and J genes are TRBV4-2 and TRBJ2-7; TRBD1 might be the D (6 bases). Deletions cut 3 bases from V and 3 bases from J, with 12 bases between. CDR1 and CDR2 (germline): LGHNA, YNFKEQ. This CDR3 is 14 amino acids long. The CDR3, as DNA: TGTGCCAGCAGCCAGCACAGGGATAGCTACGAGCAGTACTTC. Its translation is CASSQHRDSYEQYF.

The chain carries TRBV19 and TRBJ1-4; D not resolved. Trimming took 4 bases from V and 0 from J, leaving 9 bases between them. Germline loops: CDR1 LNHDA, CDR2 SQIVND (reference sequence). The CDR3 runs to 15 residues. The CDR3 nucleotides read TGTGCCAGTAGTAGTCAGGCTACAACTAATGAAAAACTGTTTTTT. Its protein product is CASSSQATTNEKLFF.

V gene TRBV5-1 combines with J gene TRBJ2-3; 9 positions match TRBD2. Germline values: CDR1 SGHRS, CDR2 YFSETQ. The V and J ends lost 3 bases and 5 bases, in that order; junction bases with no gene match: 10. The length of the CDR3 is 16 residues. CDR3: CASSWVYSGSVDTQYF. In nucleotides, the CDR3 is TGCGCCAGCAGCTGGGTGTATAGCGGGAGTGTAGATACGCAGTATTTT.

This chain links TRBV6-1 with TRBJ2-1, with 13 nucleotides matching TRBD2. This CDR3 comprises 15 residues. J gave up 7 bases and V 2 bases, and 2 bases lay outside the gene matches. Looked up from germline, CDR1 is MNHNS and CDR2 is SASEGT. This CDR3 reads CASSEMGLAGNEQFF. CDR3 DNA sequence: TGTGCCAGCAGTGAAATGGGACTAGCGGGAAATGAGCAGTTCTTC.

V and J are TRBV28 and TRBJ2-5; TRBD2 matches 10 bases. Trimming took 6 bases from V and 5 from J; bases not matched to a gene: 6. The CDR3 loop spans 14 amino acids. The germline V gene encodes CDR1 MDHEN and CDR2 SYDVKM. For the CDR3, the DNA is TGTGCCAGCAGCAGAGCGGGAGGGATGGAGACCCAGTACTTC. As protein: CASSRAGGMETQYF.

Worth noting for this clone: Within the sample, other DNA sequences also encode this same CDR3. The CDR3 region has the DNA TGTGCCAGCTCACCACCTAGCTCCTACGAGCAGTACTTC. This sequence encodes CASSPPSSYEQYF. The chain combines TRBV18 with TRBJ2-7; D is unresolved. The CDR3 runs to 13 residues. Trimming left V 0 bases short and J 0 bases short, with 3 bases between. CDR1 is KGHSH and CDR2 is LQKENI in the germline V gene.